This TCR beta chain originates from a study of beta chain features in type 1 diabetes. As every portion of the isolated RNA was reverse transcribed, the sequencing read expressed TCRB transcripts. Using immunoSEQ multiplex PCR, the repertoire was profiled, and TCRdb retains in-frame clones only, with some absent. The top ten clones hold roughly 2.6% of a sample with under 150,000 clones, 15% to 20% of them seen once. In this sample, this clone turned up a few times. Its specificity is not known. Overall study results and limits: For cells with high TCR expression, cDNA sequencing could yield over-representation. Moderate but significant shortening of TCRB CDR3s was recorded in all four CD4+ subsets from Type 1 diabetes patients.

The origin of this receptor is a man aged 18-30 years with type 1 diabetes. What was sequenced was central memory CD4+ T cells from blood.

CDR3 sequence (DNA): TGTGCCAGCTCACCCGCTGGCTCCTACGAGCAGTACTTC. Encoded protein: CASSPAGSYEQYF. This chain joins TRBV18 and TRBJ2-7, with unresolved D. CDR3 length: 13 amino acids. Germline values: CDR1 KGHSH, CDR2 LQKENI. The germline V and J ends were trimmed by 3 bases and 0 bases, with 6 bases remaining between them.